The sequence of this T cell receptor beta chain was determined in a study of CD8 T cells in Susac syndrome. Points from the study as a whole: The total CD8+ repertoires contained around 15 Susac-specific public clones, and the CD8+ TEMRA repertoires contained several. TEMRA cells and active patients showed peak Susac CD8+ clonal expansion.

With regard to this clonotype: Its antigen is not identified.

CD8+ and CD4+ T cells were negatively isolated; TEMRA cells were FACS-enriched. RNA in amounts of about 0.5 to 1 ug was reverse transcribed with random hexamers. The method of amplification for TCR beta CDR3 was immunoSEQ multiplex PCR, covering 54 Vbeta and 13 Jbeta. TCRdb passed the immunoSEQ multiplex PCR reads through MiXCR, listing each CDR3 protein once. The sample shows roughly 84,000 distinct CDR3 sequences, 96% of them seen only once. The V end was cut by 5 bases, the J end by 1 base, with 10 bases between. Germline CDR1 SGHTA, CDR2 FQGNSA. The CDR3 has 14 residues. The chain uses TRBV7-2 and TRBJ2-3, with D unresolved. The sequencing input was CD8+ T cells from PBMCs. The receptor's source is a human donor with Susac syndrome. The CDR3 sequence is CASSPQQGTDTQYF. The CDR3 nucleotides are TGTGCCAGCAGCCCACAGCAGGGCACAGATACGCAGTATTTT. Complete variable domain (other parts from reference TRBV7-2 and TRBJ2-3): GAGVSQSPSNKVTEKGKDVELRCDPISGHTALYWYRQSLGQGLEFLIYFQGNSAPDKSGLPSDRFSAERTGGSVSTLTIQRTQQEDSAVYLCASSPQQGTDTQYFGPGTRLTVL.